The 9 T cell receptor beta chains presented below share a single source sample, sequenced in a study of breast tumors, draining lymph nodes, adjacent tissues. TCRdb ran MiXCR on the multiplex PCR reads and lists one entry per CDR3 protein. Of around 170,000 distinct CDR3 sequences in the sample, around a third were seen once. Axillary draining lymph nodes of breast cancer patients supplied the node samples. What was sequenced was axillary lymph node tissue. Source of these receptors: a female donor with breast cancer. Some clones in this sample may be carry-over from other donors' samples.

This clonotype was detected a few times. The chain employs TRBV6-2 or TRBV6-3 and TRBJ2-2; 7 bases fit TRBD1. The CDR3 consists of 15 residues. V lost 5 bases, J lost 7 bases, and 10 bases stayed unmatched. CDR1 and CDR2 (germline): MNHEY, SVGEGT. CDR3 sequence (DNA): TGTGCCAGCAGTCGCATTGACAGGGTTGGCGGGGAGCTGTTTTTT. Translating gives CASSRIDRVGGELFF.

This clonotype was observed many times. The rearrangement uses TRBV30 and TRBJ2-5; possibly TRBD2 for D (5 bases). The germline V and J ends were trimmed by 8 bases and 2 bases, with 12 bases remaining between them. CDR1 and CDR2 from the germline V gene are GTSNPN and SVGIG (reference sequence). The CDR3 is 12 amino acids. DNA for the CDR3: TGTGCCAGAAAGGGAGTTCAAGAGACCCAGTACTTC. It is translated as CARKGVQETQYF.

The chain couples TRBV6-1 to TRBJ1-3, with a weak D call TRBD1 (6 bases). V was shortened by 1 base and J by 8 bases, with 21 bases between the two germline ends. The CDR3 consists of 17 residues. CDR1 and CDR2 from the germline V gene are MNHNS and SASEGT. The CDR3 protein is CASSEGTDALYGYTIYF. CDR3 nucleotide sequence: TGTGCCAGCAGTGAAGGGACAGACGCCCTTTATGGCTACACCATATATTTT.

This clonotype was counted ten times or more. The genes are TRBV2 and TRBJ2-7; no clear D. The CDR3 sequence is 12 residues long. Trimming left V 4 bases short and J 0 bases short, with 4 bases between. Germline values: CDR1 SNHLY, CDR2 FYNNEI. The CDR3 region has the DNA TGTGCCAGCAGTGCCCCCTCCTACGAGCAGTACTTC. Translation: CASSAPSYEQYF.

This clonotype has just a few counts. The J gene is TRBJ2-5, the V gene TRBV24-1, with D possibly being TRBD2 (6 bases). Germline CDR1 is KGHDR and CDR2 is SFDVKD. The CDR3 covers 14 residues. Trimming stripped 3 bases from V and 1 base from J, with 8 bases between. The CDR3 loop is CATSDGDFQETQYF. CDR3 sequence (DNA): TGTGCCACCAGTGATGGGGACTTCCAAGAGACCCAGTACTTC.

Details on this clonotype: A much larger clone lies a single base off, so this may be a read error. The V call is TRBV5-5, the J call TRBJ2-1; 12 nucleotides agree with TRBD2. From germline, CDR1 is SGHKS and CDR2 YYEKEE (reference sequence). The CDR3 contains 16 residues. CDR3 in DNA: TGTGCCAGCAGCCAACGGACTAGCGGGGTCTACGATGAGCAGTTCTTC. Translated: CASSQRTSGVYDEQFF.

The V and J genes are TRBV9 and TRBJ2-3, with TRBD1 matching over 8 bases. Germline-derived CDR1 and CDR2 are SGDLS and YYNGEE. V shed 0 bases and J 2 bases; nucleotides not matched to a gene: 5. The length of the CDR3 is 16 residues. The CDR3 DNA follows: TGTGCCAGCAGCGTAGCCAGGGGGCTTGACACAGATACGCAGTATTTT. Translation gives CASSVARGLDTDTQYF.

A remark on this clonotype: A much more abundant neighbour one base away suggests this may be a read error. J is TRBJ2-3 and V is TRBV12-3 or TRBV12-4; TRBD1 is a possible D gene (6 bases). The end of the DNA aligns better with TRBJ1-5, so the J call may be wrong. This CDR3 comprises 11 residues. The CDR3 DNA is TGTGCCAGCAGTCAGGGGTTTACGCAGCATTTT. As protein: CASSQGFTQHF.

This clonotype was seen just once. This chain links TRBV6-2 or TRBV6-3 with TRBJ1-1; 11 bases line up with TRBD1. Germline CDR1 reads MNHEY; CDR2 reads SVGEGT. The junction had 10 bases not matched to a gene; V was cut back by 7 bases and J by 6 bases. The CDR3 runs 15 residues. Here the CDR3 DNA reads TGTGCCAGCAAGCGGACAGGGGGCCGAGGGGCTGAAGCTTTCTTT. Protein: CASKRTGGRGAEAFF.